The rows below give T cell receptor beta chains drawn from one sample of a study of cytomegalovirus exposure and HLA in healthy donors. Sequenced by immunoSEQ multiplex PCR; TCRdb stores in-frame clones only, minus some. Of about 200,000 clones in the sample, around 80% are singletons; the top ten hold less than 4.5%. Material: PBMCs. These receptors originate from a male donor in good health and CMV-seronegative. Each CDR3 is given without its conserved first and last residue.

J: TRBJ1-5
V: TRBV7-2
CDR3: ASSLKGGYQPQH

J: TRBJ2-3
V: TRBV10-1
CDR3: ASSETGGPDTQY

J: TRBJ2-7
V: TRBV5-1
CDR3: ASSLSTGPSYEQY

J: TRBJ2-4
V: TRBV19
CDR3: ASSISRREMNIQY

J: TRBJ1-1
V: TRBV2
CDR3: ASHISTGGAF

J: TRBJ2-7
V: TRBV28
CDR3: ASSLTGQKSYEQY

J: TRBJ2-7
V: TRBV10-1
CDR3: ASSEGQGASYEQY

J: TRBJ1-2
V: TRBV7-9
CDR3: SSSLEGGAGGYGYT

J: TRBJ2-5
V: TRBV30
CDR3: AWSGTSVETQY

J: TRBJ2-1
V: TRBV28
CDR3: ASRVGGNNEQF

J: TRBJ2-5
V: TRBV13
CDR3: ASSLEGVPETQY

J: TRBJ2-5
V: TRBV9
CDR3: ASSPTSETQY

J: TRBJ2-7
V: TRBV5-1
CDR3: ASSPSQTAVPSYEQY

J: TRBJ2-5
V: TRBV4-1
CDR3: ASSQDQGTSGRIQY